This T cell receptor beta chain derives from a study of human T cells and chemical hapten exposure. The V gene's germline CDR1 is SEHNR and CDR2 FQNEAQ (reference sequence). The length of the CDR3 is 13 residues. The junction had 6 bases not matched to a gene; V was cut back by 5 bases and J by 5 bases. Findings of the study overall: Following DPC sensitization, TCRs present above 1 in 1000 frequency showed no change.

Time point: patch test 2, 6 weeks after DPC sensitization. As to treatment: therapeutic diphenylcyclopropenone sensitization with weekly scalp DPC. Unfractionated whole blood served as the source for total RNA extraction. Many counts were recorded for this clonotype. Antigen unknown. Unique molecular identifiers were affixed to discrete cDNA molecules within the library. TCRdb ran MiXCR on the RACE reads and lists one entry per CDR3 protein. The table has about 84,000 distinct CDR3 sequences, about 10% seen once; the top ten hold approximately 5%. The chain couples TRBV7-9 to TRBJ2-7, with 7 bases aligning to TRBD1. Sequencing was performed on whole blood, taken in connection with sensitization to the hapten diphenylcyclopropenone (DPC). The receptor comes from a woman aged 45-65 years with alopecia areata. Some clones in this sample may be carry-over from other donors' samples. The CDR3 spells CASSSYRGDEQYF. DNA of the CDR3: TGTGCCAGCAGCAGCTACAGGGGCGACGAGCAGTACTTC. Based on the CDR3 plus reference TRBV7-9 and TRBJ2-7, the full variable domain is DTGVSQNPRHKITKRGQNVTFRCDPISEHNRLYWYRQTLGQGPEFLTYFQNEAQLEKSRLLSDRFSAERPKGSFSTLEIQRTEQGDSAMYLCASSSYRGDEQYFGPGTRLTVT.